This record covers a single T cell receptor beta chain. The data were obtained in a study of shared clonotypes between healthy human individuals. Naivety among CD8 cells was defined by CD45RO negativity and positive CCR7 selection, thereby excluding terminally differentiated effector memory CD45RA+ cells. The protocol was immunoSEQ multiplex PCR, while the TCRdb copy is restricted to in-frame clones and leaves out a portion. The repertoire holds about 590,000 clones, with roughly 95% as singletons. The CDR3 spans 17 residues. Germline loops: CDR1 SEHNR, CDR2 FQNEAQ (reference sequence). V dropped 8 bases and J dropped 9; count of bases not matched to a gene: 20.

The receptor was derived from a woman aged 30 to 39 in good health. The V call is TRBV7-9, the J call TRBJ2-1; 9 bases match TRBD2. The sample consisted of naive CD8+ T cells sorted from blood. The CDR3 bases are TGTGCCAGCCATACTAGGAGTATTAGCGGGAGTCTGGTTGAGCAGTTCTTC. Translated, it gives CASHTRSISGSLVEQFF.